Below are 13 T cell receptor beta chains sequenced from a single sample in a study of blood T cells in healthy people across ages. A J-beta primer mix and a sample-barcoded 5' primer were used in a second PCR of about 7 to 12 cycles. A single record per CDR3 protein comes from TCRdb applying MiXCR to the 5' RACE reads. Of about 970,000 distinct CDR3 sequences in the sample, 51% are singletons; the top ten hold 20% to 25%. The sample taken for sequencing was blood. The receptor set was obtained from a woman aged 55-69 years in good health.

The chain carries TRBV29-1 and TRBJ2-3, with D unclear. This CDR3 is built from 12 residues. Per the germline V gene, CDR1 is SQVTM and CDR2 is ANQGSEA. Deletions cut 2 bases from V and 3 bases from J, with 6 bases between. For the CDR3, the DNA is TGCAGCGTTGAAACCAATACAGATACGCAGTATTTT. Translating it yields CSVETNTDTQYF.

This clonotype was counted only a few times. V and J are TRBV29-1 and TRBJ2-1; 7 bases line up with TRBD2. The CDR3 has 14 residues. Unmatched junction bases numbered 8, after V lost 6 bases and J lost 3 bases. Germline-derived CDR1 and CDR2 are SQVTM and ANQGSEA. Written as DNA, the CDR3 is TGCAGCGTCGCCTCGGGCGGGAGCTACAATGAGCAGTTCTTC. Translated, it gives CSVASGGSYNEQFF.

The chain couples TRBV10-3 to TRBJ2-5; no definite D call. Trimming took 6 bases from V and 11 from J, leaving 19 bases between them. CDR1 and CDR2 (germline): ENHRY, SYGVKD. CDR3 length: 13 residues. The CDR3 loop reads CAIRPGNYNEQYF. In nucleotides, the CDR3 is TGTGCCATCAGGCCCGGAAACTACAATGAGCAGTACTTC.

The chain has TRBV12-3 or TRBV12-4 and TRBJ2-4, with 7 bases identical to TRBD1. The CDR3 totals 13 residues. J was trimmed by 9 bases and V by 6 bases; bases with no gene match: 8. CDR3 DNA: TGTGCCAGCAGCCCGACAGGGATCGGCATTCAGTACTTC. It specifies CASSPTGIGIQYF.

The V call is TRBV20-1, the J call TRBJ2-7, with a possible D match to TRBD1 (6 bases). This CDR3 comprises 13 residues. Germline values: CDR1 DFQATT, CDR2 SNEGSKA (reference sequence). V was trimmed by 3 bases and J by 3 bases, leaving 12 bases between them. Here the CDR3 DNA reads TGCAGTGCTAGTCTCGGGACAAACTACGAGCAGTACTTC. Amino acid sequence: CSASLGTNYEQYF.

This chain links TRBV20-1 with TRBJ1-5; D is unresolved. The CDR3 totals 11 residues. Germline assignment: CDR1 DFQATT and CDR2 SNEGSKA (reference sequence). V lost 4 bases and J lost 9, with 10 bases in between. CDR3: CSATLGGPQHF. DNA for the CDR3: TGCAGTGCTACTCTGGGCGGGCCCCAGCATTTT.

V usage is TRBV11-3 and J usage is TRBJ2-1; no clear D gene. Trimming left V 5 bases short and J 9 bases short, with 20 bases between. CDR1 SGHNT and CDR2 YENEEA come from the germline V gene. This CDR3 has 15 residues. CDR3 bases: TGTGCCAGCAGCAAACGGACGGCCGCGTGGAGTGAGCAGTTCTTC. It translates to CASSKRTAAWSEQFF.

The chain joins TRBV6-2 or TRBV6-3 to TRBJ2-7; 10 positions match TRBD1. The CDR3 consists of 15 residues. Germline CDR1 is MNHEY and CDR2 is SVGEGT. Trimming removed 7 bases from V and 5 bases from J; junction bases left unmatched: 11. Here the CDR3 reads CASNDPGQGKDEQYF. The CDR3 nucleotides read TGTGCCAGCAACGACCCGGGACAGGGGAAAGACGAGCAGTACTTC.

The CDR3 reads CASSSVITDTQYF. The CDR3 nucleotides read TGTGCCAGCAGTTCCGTGATCACAGATACGCAGTATTTT. The rearrangement uses TRBV28 and TRBJ2-3, with D hard to call. Trimming took 4 bases from V and 2 from J, leaving 7 bases between them. Looked up from germline, CDR1 is MDHEN and CDR2 is SYDVKM. The length of the CDR3 is 13 residues. Full variable domain (rest looked up from reference TRBV28 and TRBJ2-3): DVKVTQSSRYLVKRTGEKVFLECVQDMDHENMFWYRQDPGLGLRLIYFSYDVKMKEKGDIPEGYSVSREKKERFSLILESASTNQTSMYLCASSSVITDTQYFGPGTRLTVL.

This clonotype was detected only once. The chain links TRBV4-3 to TRBJ2-1, with a possible D match to TRBD2 (6 bases). CDR1 and CDR2 (germline): LGHNA, YSLEER. CDR3 length: 17 amino acids. V shed 3 bases and J shed 0 bases, with 15 bases lying between them. This CDR3 reads CASSHPSDGSSYNEQFF. The CDR3 coding sequence is TGCGCCAGCAGCCACCCCTCCGACGGGAGCTCCTACAATGAGCAGTTCTTC.

This chain uses TRBV19 with TRBJ1-1; 7 bases agree with TRBD1. This CDR3 region has 12 residues. V shed 5 bases and J 5 bases; nucleotides not matched to a gene: 2. The germline V gene has CDR1 LNHDA and CDR2 SQIVND (reference sequence). The CDR3 spells CASSSQGTEAFF. CDR3 sequence (DNA): TGTGCCAGTAGTTCACAGGGGACTGAAGCTTTCTTT.

This sequence joins TRBV10-2 and TRBJ2-1, with 7 positions matching TRBD2. The V segment lost 6 bases and the J segment 8 bases; nucleotides outside the gene matches: 7. Germline-derived CDR1 and CDR2 are WSHSY and SAAADI. CDR3 length: 13 amino acids. The CDR3 coding sequence is TGCGCCAGCAGAGGCGGGAGTAGATATGAGCAGTTCTTC. It is translated as CASRGGSRYEQFF.

This clonotype has a handful of counts. This chain uses TRBV28 with TRBJ1-5; TRBD1 is a possible D gene (5 bases). V was cut by 6 bases and J by 0 bases, with 15 bases left in between. In germline, CDR1 is MDHEN, CDR2 SYDVKM. The CDR3 consists of 16 residues. The CDR3 region has the DNA TGTGCCAGCAGCTTCGAGGGGCTTTATAGCAATCAGCCCCAGCATTTT. It encodes CASSFEGLYSNQPQHF.